These 21 T cell receptor beta chains originate from one sample sequenced in a study of cytotoxic CD8 clonotypes in ibrutinib-treated CLL (dated by TCRdb to about 2021). In the paper's terms, the time point label means: approximately 2 years on ibrutinib. The library relied on the immunoSEQ multiplex PCR assay. TCRdb holds this immuneACCESS table with in-frame rearrangements only. Some clones are missing; in checked studies, unresolved V genes explain under half, and the rest has no known cause. The table for this sample lists tens of thousands of clones; around 60% of them were counted only once. Clones ranked in the top ten supply around 21% of the sample. The specimen was PBMCs, collected after 24 months of ibrutinib treatment. These receptors were taken from a human donor with chronic lymphocytic leukemia.

The chain links TRBV5-1 to TRBJ2-3, with unresolved D. V was clipped by 0 bases and J by 1 base, with 9 bases between them. Germline V lookup: CDR1 SGHRS, CDR2 YFSETQ. The CDR3 runs to 15 residues. CDR3 loop: CASSLEGLGTDTQYF. As DNA, the CDR3 is TGCGCCAGCAGCTTGGAAGGGTTGGGCACAGATACGCAGTATTTT.

The rearrangement links TRBV27 to TRBJ2-2, with D perhaps matching TRBD1 (5 bases). Trimming pared 3 bases from V and 7 bases from J, leaving 15 bases between. There are 15 residues in the CDR3. CDR1 and CDR2 from the germline V gene are MNHEY and SMNVEV (reference sequence). CDR3 DNA: TGTGCCAGCAGTTTCAGCCGTAGGGGTTACGGGGAGCTGTTTTTT. It codes for CASSFSRRGYGELFF.

Remarks on this clone: The same CDR3 is also encoded by other DNA sequences in this sample. The chain joins TRBV5-1 to TRBJ2-1; D not resolved. This CDR3 has 15 amino acids. The V and J ends lost 1 base and 3 bases respectively, with 11 bases between them. From germline, CDR1 is SGHRS and CDR2 YFSETQ. The DNA for the CDR3 is TGCGCCAGCAGCTTGTCACTGCAGAGCTACAATGAGCAGTTCTTC. Translating it yields CASSLSLQSYNEQFF.

The gene calls are TRBV7-4 and TRBJ2-3; 8 nucleotides align to TRBD2. V lost 6 bases to trimming and J lost 2 bases; unmatched junction nucleotides: 16. The germline V gene encodes CDR1 SGHVT and CDR2 SQSDAQ. CDR3 size: 18 residues. CDR3 in DNA: TGTGCCAGCAGATGGCCCCCCGGGACTAGTTATGTCACAGATACGCAGTATTTT. It yields the protein CASRWPPGTSYVTDTQYF.

This clone was found many times. V usage is TRBV6-1 and J usage is TRBJ2-1, with D unclear. Germline V gene sequence: CDR1 MNHNS, CDR2 SASEGT. This CDR3 comprises 11 residues. V was clipped by 6 bases and J by 6 bases, with 6 bases between them. Here the CDR3 reads CASRGGNEQFF. The CDR3 coding sequence is TGTGCCAGCAGGGGTGGCAATGAGCAGTTCTTC.

This sequence joins TRBV5-1 and TRBJ2-5; D might be TRBD1 or TRBD2, each matching 7 bases. Germline CDR1 SGHRS, CDR2 YFSETQ. V lost 5 bases to trimming and J lost 5 bases, with 19 bases between them. The CDR3 runs 15 residues. The CDR3 DNA is TGCGCCAGCAGACCCGAACAGGGGAGGGCGGAGACCCAGTACTTC. Translated: CASRPEQGRAETQYF.

This clone was recorded only once. This chain connects TRBV28 to TRBJ1-4, with TRBD1 identical over 7 bases. This CDR3 spans 15 amino acids. Unmatched junction bases numbered 12, after V lost 10 bases and J lost 4 bases. CDR1 is MDHEN and CDR2 is SYDVKM in the germline V gene. For the CDR3, the DNA is TGTGCCACCGAGAGACAGGGCGTGGGTAATGAAAAACTGTTTTTT. Its protein is CATERQGVGNEKLFF.

The chain couples TRBV29-1 to TRBJ2-1, with D tentatively TRBD2 (7 bases). The CDR3 extends over 12 amino acids. V was clipped by 6 bases and J by 5 bases, with 11 bases between them. Germline assignment: CDR1 SQVTM and CDR2 ANQGSEA. Here the CDR3 DNA reads TGCAGCGTCCGGCGGGGGCACAATGAGCAGTTCTTC. Residues: CSVRRGHNEQFF.

V and J are TRBV7-9 and TRBJ2-7; D uncertain. Per germline, CDR1 SEHNR and CDR2 FQNEAQ (reference sequence). This CDR3 is 14 amino acids long. The V gene lost 2 bases and the J gene lost 2 bases, with 10 bases spanning the gap. DNA of the CDR3: TGTGCCAGCAGCTTAAATGTGGGAACCTACGAGCAGTACGTC. It encodes CASSLNVGTYEQYV.

This clone was seen only a few times. CDR3 bases: TGCGCCAGCAGCCAAGCTCCAGGGGGCAGAAATGAGCAGTTCTTC. Residues: CASSQAPGGRNEQFF. This chain uses TRBV4-1 with TRBJ2-1; 8 bases match TRBD1. Germline loops: CDR1 MGHRA, CDR2 YSYEKL. The CDR3 sequence is 15 residues long. V gave up 1 base and J gave up 7 bases; unmatched junction bases: 6.

There are many counts of this clone. The chain recombines TRBV19 with TRBJ1-2, with D possibly TRBD1 on 5 matching bases. Trimming stripped 6 bases from V and 4 bases from J, with 12 bases between. This CDR3 has 13 amino acids. Germline CDR1 and CDR2: LNHDA and SQIVND (reference sequence). DNA of the CDR3: TGTGCCAGTAGCCGGGACGGGACCTATGGCTACACCTTC. It codes for CASSRDGTYGYTF.

This clone occurred a few times. The rearrangement joins TRBV4-1 to TRBJ1-3; D possibly corresponds to TRBD1 (5 bases). CDR3 length equals 15 residues. Trimming removed 3 bases from V and 0 bases from J, with 9 bases in between. The V gene's germline CDR1 is MGHRA and CDR2 YSYEKL. CDR3 in DNA: TGCGCCAGCAGCCAGAGGGACCTCTCTGGAAACACCATATATTTT. This codes for CASSQRDLSGNTIYF.

This clone was seen many times. The V and J genes are TRBV27 and TRBJ1-6, with TRBD1 identical over 9 bases. The junction had 9 bases not matched to a gene; V was cut back by 5 bases and J by 7 bases. The CDR3 covers 16 residues. Germline V lookup: CDR1 MNHEY, CDR2 SMNVEV (reference sequence). CDR3 amino acids: CASSITTGGSNSPLHF. In DNA, the CDR3 is TGTGCCAGCAGTATAACGACAGGGGGTAGCAATTCACCCCTCCACTTT.

The V call is TRBV29-1, the J call TRBJ1-1; D gene unclear. Germline-derived CDR1 and CDR2 are SQVTM and ANQGSEA. CDR3 length: 12 residues. The CDR3 region has the DNA TGCTACGCCAGGAGAGTTGGCACTGAAGCTTTCTTT. Protein product: CYARRVGTEAFF.

The chain joins TRBV5-1 to TRBJ2-1; a possible D gene is TRBD1 (6 bases). The CDR3 runs to 17 residues. Germline V CDR1 and CDR2: SGHRS, YFSETQ. Deletions cut 3 bases from V and 5 bases from J, with 21 bases between. The CDR3 region is CASSWTSGVRIHNEQFF. CDR3 nucleotide sequence: TGCGCCAGCAGCTGGACCTCAGGGGTCCGTATACACAATGAGCAGTTCTTC.

This clone was observed once. This could be a read error, since a much larger clone is one nucleotide away. The chain employs TRBV2 and TRBJ2-5; 10 bases agree with TRBD2. The length of the CDR3 is 16 residues. Germline CDR1 is SNHLY and CDR2 is FYNNEI. CDR3: CVSSPGTSAYQETQYF. The DNA for the CDR3 is TGTGTCAGCAGCCCAGGGACTAGCGCTTACCAAGAGACCCAGTACTTC.

This rearrangement joins TRBV19 to TRBJ1-2; D might be TRBD1 (5 bases). The germline V gene has CDR1 LNHDA and CDR2 SQIVND (reference sequence). The V end lost 0 bases, the J end lost 3 bases, and 11 bases lay between the germline ends. CDR3 length equals 15 residues. CDR3 protein: CASSIDPWGDYGYTF. The CDR3 DNA reads as TGTGCCAGTAGTATAGATCCTTGGGGCGACTATGGCTACACCTTC.

V usage is TRBV28 and J usage is TRBJ2-1; no firm D call. The germline V gene encodes CDR1 MDHEN and CDR2 SYDVKM. The length of the CDR3 is 14 residues. V was pared by 6 bases and J by 5 bases, with 14 bases between. The CDR3 is CASRVRVTDNEQFF. CDR3 DNA sequence: TGTGCCAGCAGAGTTAGGGTTACCGACAATGAGCAGTTCTTC.

The J gene is TRBJ1-2, the V gene TRBV6-5; 8 nucleotides align to TRBD1. This CDR3 comprises 13 residues. V was pared by 5 bases and J by 5 bases, with 4 bases of the junction left unmatched. From germline, CDR1 is MNHEY and CDR2 SVGAGI. As DNA, the CDR3 is TGTGCCAGCAGTGAAGGGACAGGATATGGCTACACCTTC. Amino acid sequence: CASSEGTGYGYTF.

This chain joins TRBV7-9 and TRBJ2-1; D is ambiguous. The V gene's germline CDR1 is SEHNR and CDR2 FQNEAQ (reference sequence). V was shortened by 3 bases and J by 8 bases, with 5 bases between the two germline ends. The CDR3 is 11 amino acids. The CDR3 loop is CASSLPDEQFF. The CDR3 nucleotides are TGTGCCAGCAGCTTGCCCGATGAGCAGTTCTTC.

The V gene is TRBV9, the J gene TRBJ1-2; the D gene is possibly TRBD1 (6 bases). Germline V gene lookup returns CDR1 SGDLS and CDR2 YYNGEE. The V and J ends lost 0 bases and 4 bases respectively, with 13 bases between them. This CDR3 is 15 amino acids long. The CDR3 DNA follows: TGTGCCAGCAGCGTAGTCACAGGGTCGGGCTATGGCTACACCTTC. The encoded protein is CASSVVTGSGYGYTF.